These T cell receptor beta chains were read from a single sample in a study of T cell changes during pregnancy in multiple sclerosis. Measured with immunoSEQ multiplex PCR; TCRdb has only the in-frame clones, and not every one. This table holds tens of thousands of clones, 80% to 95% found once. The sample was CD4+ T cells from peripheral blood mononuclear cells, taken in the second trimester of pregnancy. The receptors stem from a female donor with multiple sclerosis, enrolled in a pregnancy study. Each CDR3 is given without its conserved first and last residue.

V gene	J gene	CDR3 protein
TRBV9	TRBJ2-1	ASSVEVGQYLYNEQF
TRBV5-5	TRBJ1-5	ASSFRTGDNQPQH
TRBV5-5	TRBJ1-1	ASSLIGQGNAEAF
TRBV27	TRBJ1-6	ASSSRQTTGKGSPLH
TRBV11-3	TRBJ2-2	ASSARLAGGPIDTGELF
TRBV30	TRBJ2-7	AWSFPGQYYEQY
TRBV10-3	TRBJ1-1	AISYGSFVNTEAF
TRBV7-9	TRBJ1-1	ASSWEANTEAF
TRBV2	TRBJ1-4	ASHGQKNEKLF
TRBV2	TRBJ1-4	ASLRTGRANEKLF
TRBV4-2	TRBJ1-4	ASSQEFRDRRPTNEKLF
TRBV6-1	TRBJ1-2	ASSEASSIYGYT
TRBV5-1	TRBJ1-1	ASSWEITGLGEAF
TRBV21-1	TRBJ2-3	AGTQGGTDTQY